Below, 29 T cell receptor beta chains from the same sample are listed, as sequenced in a study of T-cell reconstitution after alpha-beta-depleted transplantation in children. TCRbeta library preparation incorporated unique molecular identifiers. TCRdb re-called the PCR reads with MiXCR, one entry per CDR3 protein. The sample lists 700,000 to 950,000 distinct CDR3 sequences; approximately 15% were seen once. Sequenced material: PBMCs, mostly from graft donor cells, taken 360 days after TCRalphabeta/CD19-depleted stem cell transplant. These receptor sequences come from a male patient under 18 who had a stem cell transplant for acute lymphoblastic leukemia, so the T cells may come from the graft donor.

Only a few counts were recorded for this clonotype. The V and J genes are TRBV27 and TRBJ2-1; no firm D call. CDR1 is MNHEY and CDR2 is SMNVEV in the germline V gene (reference sequence). This CDR3 has 14 residues. V lost 6 bases to trimming and J lost 7 bases, with 16 bases between them. The CDR3 reads CASSWDFGSNEQFF. The CDR3 nucleotides read TGTGCCAGCAGCTGGGATTTTGGGTCGAATGAGCAGTTCTTC.

Concerning this clonotype itself: A read error may account for a junction end that differs from germline. This rearrangement joins TRBV29-1 to TRBJ2-1, with D uncertain. The CDR3 consists of 8 residues. Germline CDR1 and CDR2: SQVTM and ANQGSEA. CDR3 sequence: CSSSNDLF. CDR3 sequence (DNA): TGCAGCTCCTCCAACGACCTCTTC.

The table lists this clonotype with a count of one. The V and J genes are TRBV5-1 and TRBJ2-2; 14 bases align to TRBD2. The germline V gene has CDR1 SGHRS and CDR2 YFSETQ. The V gene end was trimmed by 7 bases and the J gene end by 7 bases; junction bases not matched to a gene: 6. The CDR3 is 15 amino acids. CDR3 nucleotide sequence: TGCGCCAGCCGGGGACTAGCGGGAGCCAACGGGGAGCTGTTTTTT. This sequence encodes CASRGLAGANGELFF. Filled out from reference TRBV5-1 and TRBJ2-2, the complete variable domain reads KAGVTQTPRYLIKTRGQQVTLSCSPISGHRSVSWYQQTPGQGLQFLFEYFSETQRNKGNFPGRFSGRQFSNSRSEMNVSTLELGDSALYLCASRGLAGANGELFFGEGSRLTVL.

This clonotype has at least ten counts. The gene calls are TRBV5-1 and TRBJ2-2, with TRBD2 matching over 9 bases. CDR3 size: 16 residues. Germline V gives CDR1 SGHRS, CDR2 YFSETQ. V shed 4 bases, J shed 5 bases, and the junction held 9 bases outside the gene matches. CDR3 in amino acids: CASSRPGLAGTGELFF. The CDR3 DNA reads TGCGCCAGCAGCCGTCCGGGACTAGCTGGGACCGGGGAGCTGTTTTTT.

The rearrangement joins TRBV24-1 to TRBJ2-1; TRBD1 agrees at 7 bases. J was trimmed by 1 base and V by 0 bases; bases with no gene match: 8. Germline V lookup: CDR1 KGHDR, CDR2 SFDVKD. The CDR3 extends over 18 amino acids. The CDR3 coding sequence is TGTGCCACCAGTGATTTGGCCGATTCAGGGGGTTCCTACAATGAGCAGTTCTTC. Translating it yields CATSDLADSGGSYNEQFF.

The sample holds a few counts of this clonotype. V usage is TRBV24-1 and J usage is TRBJ2-1; 10 nucleotides match TRBD1. CDR1 KGHDR and CDR2 SFDVKD come from the germline V gene. V gave up 4 bases and J gave up 6 bases; unmatched junction bases: 5. The CDR3 has 15 residues. CDR3 loop: CATSEPGQGSNEQFF. The CDR3 DNA reads as TGTGCCACCAGTGAACCGGGACAGGGGTCCAATGAGCAGTTCTTC.

The chain combines TRBV7-6 with TRBJ2-3; 7 nucleotides match TRBD2. This CDR3 is 16 amino acids long. From germline, CDR1 is SGHVS and CDR2 FNYEAQ. Germline trimming cut 5 bases from V and 2 bases from J; bases unmatched to any gene: 10. CDR3 amino acids: CASSPVASGTTDTQYF. In DNA, the CDR3 is TGTGCCAGCAGCCCTGTGGCTAGCGGAACCACAGATACGCAGTATTTT.

In its sample, this clonotype was seen a few times. This sequence joins TRBV24-1 and TRBJ2-1; a weak D match, TRBD2 (6 bases). This CDR3 has 19 residues. Looked up from germline, CDR1 is KGHDR and CDR2 is SFDVKD. The V end was cut by 2 bases, the J end by 0 bases, with 19 bases between. This chain's CDR3 is CATSDSKGGRVSSYNEQFF. The CDR3 nucleotides read TGTGCCACCAGTGATTCTAAGGGAGGACGGGTGAGCTCCTACAATGAGCAGTTCTTC.

The rearrangement joins TRBV7-3 to TRBJ2-1; 13 bases are shared with TRBD2. V was pared by 4 bases and J by 10 bases, with 4 bases of the junction left unmatched. The CDR3 covers 14 residues. Germline V gene sequence: CDR1 SGHTA, CDR2 FQGTGA. CDR3 amino acids: CASSWGLAGQEQFF. DNA for the CDR3: TGTGCCAGCAGCTGGGGACTAGCGGGACAGGAGCAGTTCTTC.

In this sample, this clonotype turned up a few times. The chain links TRBV6-2 or TRBV6-3 to TRBJ2-7; tentatively, D is TRBD2 (5 bases). Trimming removed 4 bases from V and 0 bases from J, with 13 bases in between. The germline V gene encodes CDR1 MNHEY and CDR2 SVGEGT. This CDR3 has 15 amino acids. The CDR3 nucleotides are TGTGCCAGCAGTTGGGAGAGGAGGAGCTCCTACGAGCAGTACTTC. As protein: CASSWERRSSYEQYF.

The sample holds a few counts of this clonotype. CDR3 protein: CASRPEYEQYF. The CDR3 region has the DNA TGTGCCAGCAGACCTGAATACGAGCAGTACTTC. This sequence joins TRBV12-3 or TRBV12-4 and TRBJ2-7; the D is unclear. The V end lost 6 bases, the J end lost 4 bases, and 7 bases lay between the germline ends. The CDR3 is 11 residues long.

This clonotype was recorded a few times. The chain links TRBV27 to TRBJ1-2; TRBD1 agrees at 9 bases. Unmatched junction bases numbered 5, after V lost 4 bases and J lost 2 bases. Germline values: CDR1 MNHEY, CDR2 SMNVEV (reference sequence). The CDR3 runs 15 residues. The CDR3 reads CASSSRDRANYGYTF. The CDR3, as DNA: TGTGCCAGCAGTTCAAGGGACAGGGCCAACTATGGCTACACCTTC.

A few counts support this clonotype. An end of the junction does not agree with germline; a read error may underlie this. V is TRBV7-2 and J is TRBJ1-1; possibly TRBD1 for D (5 bases). This CDR3 has 10 amino acids. Germline V lookup: CDR1 SGHTA, CDR2 FQGNSA. CDR3 region: CASSFPGGSF. CDR3 nucleotide sequence: TGTGCCAGCAGCTTCCCGGGGGGTTCCTTT.

The table lists this clonotype with a few counts. The chain employs TRBV27 and TRBJ1-1, with D maybe TRBD1 (5 bases). The V end was cut by 3 bases, the J end by 4 bases, with 9 bases between. The CDR3 consists of 13 residues. The germline V gene encodes CDR1 MNHEY and CDR2 SMNVEV (reference sequence). In DNA form, the CDR3 reads TGTGCCAGCAGTTTTGGAAGGGGCACTGAAGCTTTCTTT. It encodes CASSFGRGTEAFF.

V gene TRBV11-2 combines with J gene TRBJ2-1; TRBD2 aligns across 9 bases. V lost 1 base to trimming and J lost 6 bases; unmatched junction nucleotides: 7. Looked up from germline, CDR1 is SGHAT and CDR2 is FQNNGV. CDR3 length: 16 residues. CDR3 nucleotide sequence: TGTGCCAGCAGCTTAGGGACTAGCGTGACTATCAATGAGCAGTTCTTC. Translating it yields CASSLGTSVTINEQFF.

This clonotype was seen ten or more times. CDR3 nucleotide sequence: TGCAGTGCTAGAGTGGGCCAGACCTACGAGCAGTACTTC. It is translated as CSARVGQTYEQYF. This rearrangement joins TRBV20-1 to TRBJ2-7; D is uncertain. This CDR3 has 13 residues. The germline V gene encodes CDR1 DFQATT and CDR2 SNEGSKA (reference sequence). Trimming shortened V by 1 base and J by 2 bases, and 9 bases separated the two germline ends.

The chain joins TRBV6-2 or TRBV6-3 to TRBJ2-3, with TRBD2 identical over 12 bases. Trimming took 0 bases from V and 6 from J; bases not matched to a gene: 10. The CDR3 loop spans 18 amino acids. Germline CDR1 reads MNHEY; CDR2 reads SVGEGT. CDR3 loop: CASSYSTPSGRAWDTQYF. The CDR3 DNA is TGTGCCAGCAGTTACTCGACCCCTAGCGGGAGGGCCTGGGATACGCAGTATTTT.

At least ten counts were recorded for this clonotype. The genes are TRBV19 and TRBJ2-1; D gene ambiguous. Deletions cut 7 bases from V and 8 bases from J, with 12 bases between. The CDR3 is made up of 12 amino acids. Looked up from germline, CDR1 is LNHDA and CDR2 is SQIVND (reference sequence). The DNA for the CDR3 is TGTGCCAGTAATGTCCTCGGCGATGAGCAGTTCTTC. Its translation is CASNVLGDEQFF.

This clonotype was observed a few times. The V and J genes are TRBV27 and TRBJ2-5; 9 positions match TRBD1. This CDR3 has 15 residues. V trimming: 5 bases; J trimming: 3 bases; junction bases outside the gene matches: 7. Germline CDR1 reads MNHEY; CDR2 reads SMNVEV (reference sequence). CDR3 DNA: TGTGCCAGCAGTACCATCCGGGACAGGGAAGAGACCCAGTACTTC. Amino acids: CASSTIRDREETQYF.

This clonotype showed up just a few times. The chain uses TRBV18 and TRBJ2-3, with D perhaps matching TRBD1 or TRBD2 (5 bases each). With 4 bases removed from V and 1 base from J, the gap between germline ends came to 21 bases. CDR3 length: 18 amino acids. Germline V lookup: CDR1 KGHSH, CDR2 LQKENI. CDR3 sequence (DNA): TGTGCCAGCTCACTCGATGTGACGGGGCCTCTTCGCACAGATACGCAGTATTTT. Its translation is CASSLDVTGPLRTDTQYF.

This chain links TRBV4-1 with TRBJ2-5; D gene unclear. V lost 0 bases to trimming and J lost 5 bases, with 7 bases between them. Germline V lookup: CDR1 MGHRA, CDR2 YSYEKL. The CDR3 has 13 amino acids. CDR3 coding DNA: TGCGCCAGCAGCCAAGATTCGGCGGAGACCCAGTACTTC. Encoded protein: CASSQDSAETQYF.

J is TRBJ2-5 and V is TRBV29-1; D perhaps matches TRBD2 (5 bases). The CDR3 totals 11 residues. Looked up from germline, CDR1 is SQVTM and CDR2 is ANQGSEA. The V end lost 8 bases, the J end lost 4 bases, and 11 bases lay between the germline ends. The chain's CDR3 is CSFDAGETQYF. CDR3 bases: TGCAGCTTCGATGCGGGAGAGACCCAGTACTTC.

The table lists this clonotype with a few counts. This chain connects TRBV5-1 to TRBJ2-1; 10 nucleotides match TRBD1. Germline CDR1 is SGHRS and CDR2 is YFSETQ. This CDR3 is built from 15 residues. J was trimmed by 7 bases and V by 4 bases; bases with no gene match: 8. The CDR3 sequence: CASSIPGQGMNEQFF. The DNA of the CDR3 is TGCGCCAGCAGCATACCGGGACAGGGGATGAATGAGCAGTTCTTC.

This clonotype occurred many times. CDR3 sequence reads: CATSDQYDRAIGGTQYF. CDR3 DNA: TGTGCCACCAGTGATCAATACGACAGGGCGATAGGAGGCACGCAGTATTTT. J is TRBJ2-3 and V is TRBV24-1, with 7 positions matching TRBD1. The CDR3 is made up of 17 amino acids. J was trimmed by 9 bases and V by 3 bases; bases with no gene match: 17. Looked up from germline, CDR1 is KGHDR and CDR2 is SFDVKD.

The rearrangement joins TRBV3-1 to TRBJ2-7, with D possibly being TRBD1 (6 bases). Trimming pared 1 base from V and 7 bases from J, leaving 14 bases between. From germline, CDR1 is LGHDT and CDR2 YNNKEL (reference sequence). CDR3 length: 14 amino acids. In nucleotides, the CDR3 is TGTGCCAGCAGCCAAGCAGGGGCTCCAGGAGAGCAGTACTTC. Translated, it gives CASSQAGAPGEQYF.

The rearrangement uses TRBV5-5 and TRBJ2-7, with 12 nucleotides matching TRBD2. Trimming took 2 bases from V and 7 from J; bases not matched to a gene: 7. CDR3 size: 15 residues. The germline CDR1 and CDR2 sequences are SGHKS and YYEKEE (reference sequence). CDR3 nucleotide sequence: TGTGCCAGCAGCTTCGGGACTAGCGGGTTATGGGAGCAGTACTTC. Its protein is CASSFGTSGLWEQYF. Based on the CDR3 plus reference TRBV5-5 and TRBJ2-7, the full variable domain is DAGVTQSPTHLIKTRGQQVTLRCSPISGHKSVSWYQQVLGQGPQFIFQYYEKEERGRGNFPDRFSARQFPNYSSELNVNALLLGDSALYLCASSFGTSGLWEQYFGPGTRLTVT.

The genes are TRBV7-2 and TRBJ2-3; 7 positions agree with TRBD2. The CDR3 covers 13 residues. V shed 1 base, J shed 7 bases, and the junction held 2 bases outside the gene matches. CDR1 is SGHTA, CDR2 FQGNSA, per germline. The CDR3 DNA sequence: TGTGCCAGCAGCTTAGAACTAGCGTATACGCAGTATTTT. Its protein is CASSLELAYTQYF.

This clonotype has just a few counts. The gene calls are TRBV10-3 and TRBJ1-2, with 7 bases aligning to TRBD1. From germline, CDR1 is ENHRY and CDR2 SYGVKD. This CDR3 has 13 residues. The junction had 8 bases not matched to a gene; V was cut back by 5 bases and J by 8 bases. Written as DNA, the CDR3 is TGTGCCATCAGTCAGGAGGGGGCGGGCGGCTACACCTTC. Amino acid sequence: CAISQEGAGGYTF.

This clonotype was counted only a few times. The chain carries TRBV4-1 and TRBJ2-5, with D perhaps matching TRBD1 (6 bases). Per the germline V gene, CDR1 is MGHRA and CDR2 is YSYEKL. Trimming removed 7 bases at V and 1 base at J, with 7 bases between. CDR3 length equals 12 residues. In nucleotides, the CDR3 is TGCGCCAGCATGGGGGCCCAAGAGACCCAGTACTTC. Protein sequence: CASMGAQETQYF.